The 15 T cell receptor beta chains below all came from one sample that was sequenced in a study of Ad26.COV2.S vaccination and SARS-CoV-2 variants (dated by TCRdb to the early 2020s). Explained via the paper, the treatment or condition label denotes: 15 to 20 received Ad26.COV2.S at low or high dose, single or two shots; roughly five received placebo; per-sample allocation not given. Repertoires of vaccine and placebo recipients were sequenced from samples taken on day 63 after the first injection. Library method: the immunoSEQ multiplex PCR assay. TCRdb holds this immuneACCESS table with in-frame rearrangements only. Some clones are missing; in checked studies, unresolved V genes explain under half, and the rest has no known cause. The sample yields about 440,000 clones; roughly 91% were counted once. About 4.5% of the sample is held by the ten biggest clonotypes. Sequences were derived from peripheral blood, sampled in a trial of Ad26.COV2.S vaccine versus placebo. These receptor sequences come from a person aged 18-60 years who received the Ad26.COV2.S COVID-19 vaccine or a placebo.

V is TRBV5-1 and J is TRBJ2-5; 8 bases align to TRBD1. The length of the CDR3 is 15 residues. CDR1 SGHRS and CDR2 YFSETQ come from the germline V gene. V shed 4 bases, J shed 7 bases, and the junction held 12 bases outside the gene matches. The CDR3 is CASSQERTGLGTQYF. The CDR3, as DNA: TGCGCCAGCAGCCAAGAACGGACAGGGCTGGGGACCCAGTACTTC.

V and J are TRBV12-2 and TRBJ2-5; the D call in the table, TRBD2, was not verified against the DNA. TRBV12-2 is a pseudogene locus. The CDR3 runs to 21 residues. DNA of the CDR3: TGTGCAAGTCGCTTAGAGAGGTGTGGAACTAGCGGGGAAAGGGCCCAAGAGACCCAGTACTTC. It yields the protein CASRLERCGTSGERAQETQYF.

The genes are TRBV28 and TRBJ1-1, with 9 bases lining up with TRBD1. CDR3 size: 14 residues. Germline V gives CDR1 MDHEN, CDR2 SYDVKM. V lost 5 bases, J lost 3 bases, and 4 bases stayed unmatched. The CDR3 region has the DNA TGTGCCAGCAGTAACACAGGGGGCTACACTGAAGCTTTCTTT. Translation gives CASSNTGGYTEAFF. Using reference TRBV28 and TRBJ1-1 for the parts outside the CDR3, the full variable domain is DVKVTQSSRYLVKRTGEKVFLECVQDMDHENMFWYRQDPGLGLRLIYFSYDVKMKEKGDIPEGYSVSREKKERFSLILESASTNQTSMYLCASSNTGGYTEAFFGQGTRLTVV.

CDR3: CASSAGRGEKLFF. The CDR3 nucleotides read TGTGCCAGCAGTGCGGGGAGGGGAGAAAAACTGTTTTTT. The V gene is TRBV2, the J gene TRBJ1-4; tentatively, D is TRBD1 (5 bases). V gave up 4 bases and J gave up 8 bases, with 11 bases separating them. Germline CDR1 SNHLY, CDR2 FYNNEI. The CDR3 spans 13 residues.

The V gene is TRBV27, the J gene TRBJ2-7, with TRBD1 matching 8 bases. V lost 1 base and J lost 6; bases outside the gene matches: 8. Germline V gene lookup returns CDR1 MNHEY and CDR2 SMNVEV (reference sequence). The CDR3 is 15 amino acids. The CDR3: CASSLFPGQVAEQYF. In DNA form, the CDR3 reads TGTGCCAGCAGTTTATTTCCGGGACAGGTCGCCGAGCAGTACTTC.

The chain links TRBV5-4 to TRBJ2-7; 11 bases map to TRBD1. The trim removed 4 bases at V and 6 bases at J, leaving 6 bases unmatched. Germline V lookup: CDR1 SGHNT, CDR2 YYREEE (reference sequence). The CDR3 has 14 amino acids. CDR3 in DNA: TGTGCCAGCAGCCGAAGGGACAGGGGGGCCGAGCAGTACTTC. It translates to CASSRRDRGAEQYF.

The J gene is TRBJ2-3, the V gene TRBV9; TRBD2 agrees at 8 bases. The CDR3 length is 15 residues. Germline CDR1 and CDR2: SGDLS and YYNGEE. Trimming at V came to 1 base and at J to 6 bases, leaving 7 bases not matched to a gene. The CDR3 spells CASSVSSGSGDTQYF. The CDR3 bases are TGTGCCAGCAGCGTATCCAGCGGGAGTGGGGATACGCAGTATTTT.

The chain couples TRBV4-1 to TRBJ2-7, with 9 nucleotides matching TRBD1. The germline CDR1 and CDR2 sequences are MGHRA and YSYEKL. Trimming at V came to 0 bases and at J to 5 bases, leaving 5 bases not matched to a gene. The CDR3 consists of 15 residues. In nucleotides, the CDR3 is TGCGCCAGCAGCCAAGAAGGGACAGGGTTAAACGAGCAGTACTTC. It encodes CASSQEGTGLNEQYF.

Turning to this clone: At one boundary the junction diverges from the germline segment, which might be a read error. The chain is built from TRBV18 and TRBJ2-1, with 9 nucleotides matching TRBD2. Germline V lookup: CDR1 KGHSH, CDR2 LQKENI. The CDR3 length is 12 residues. The CDR3 nucleotides are TGTGCCAGCTCACCACTAGCGGGAGAAGGGGTCTTC. Its translation: CASSPLAGEGVF.

CDR3: CASSGDQPGNEQFF. The CDR3 nucleotides read TGTGCCAGCAGCGGGGACCAGCCCGGCAATGAGCAGTTCTTC. This chain links TRBV3-1 (or the pseudogene TRBV3-2) with TRBJ2-1, with D tentatively TRBD1 or TRBD2 (5 bases each). The CDR3 consists of 14 residues. Germline values: CDR1 LGHDT, CDR2 YNNKEL (reference sequence). The V end was cut by 5 bases, the J end by 6 bases, with 14 bases between.

The chain has TRBV27 and TRBJ2-1, with 12 nucleotides matching TRBD2. Germline CDR1 and CDR2: MNHEY and SMNVEV (reference sequence). CDR3 size: 16 residues. J was trimmed by 10 bases and V by 5 bases; bases with no gene match: 12. This chain's CDR3 is CASSPWTSGNRREQFF. Here the CDR3 DNA reads TGTGCCAGCAGTCCCTGGACTAGCGGGAACAGACGAGAGCAGTTCTTC.

The V gene is TRBV19, the J gene TRBJ2-7; D ambiguous. This CDR3 spans 14 amino acids. The germline V and J ends were trimmed by 10 bases and 1 base, with 17 bases remaining between them. Germline CDR1 and CDR2: LNHDA and SQIVND (reference sequence). The CDR3 region is CATRTVGRSYEQYF. As DNA, the CDR3 is TGTGCCACCAGAACCGTAGGCCGTTCCTACGAGCAGTACTTC.

V gene TRBV27 combines with J gene TRBJ2-3; a weak D match, TRBD1 (6 bases). Looked up from germline, CDR1 is MNHEY and CDR2 is SMNVEV (reference sequence). Trimming shortened V by 6 bases and J by 3 bases, and 13 bases separated the two germline ends. CDR3 length: 14 amino acids. CDR3 amino acids: CASSLQGRTDTQYF. CDR3 bases: TGTGCCAGCAGCCTACAGGGACGGACAGATACGCAGTATTTT.

In its sample, this clone was seen a few times. The gene calls are TRBV4-1 and TRBJ2-7; D might be TRBD1 (6 bases). The CDR3 has 15 amino acids. Germline V gene sequence: CDR1 MGHRA, CDR2 YSYEKL. V lost 5 bases and J lost 1, with 15 bases in between. The CDR3 DNA is TGCGCCAGCAGCTTAACAGGACAGAGTTCCTACGAGCAGTACTTC. Encoded protein: CASSLTGQSSYEQYF.

The V call is TRBV7-2, the J call TRBJ2-5; the D gene is possibly TRBD1 (5 bases). Deletions cut 5 bases from V and 2 bases from J, with 12 bases between. This CDR3 has 14 amino acids. Germline V lookup: CDR1 SGHTA, CDR2 FQGNSA. The CDR3 coding sequence is TGTGCCAGCAGCAACTACAGGATACAAGAGACCCAGTACTTC. Translating it yields CASSNYRIQETQYF.